This TCR beta chain was recovered during a study of cytomegalovirus exposure and HLA in healthy donors (dated by TCRdb to 2017 to 2019). For the study in its entirety: An earlier analysis of 587 of the donors reported under 300 Gb of sequence data and roughly 120 million unique TCR beta sequences obtained from about 200 million T cells. Around 320 gigabases of sequencing data and roughly 90 million unique TCR sequences were included in an early release covering 550 to 650 HLA-typed donors. The genetic ancestry cluster associated with self-reported Caucasian donors included about 81% of the roughly 400 genotyped donors. The aim of the study was to test whether cataloging public T cell receptors could identify signatures of past pathogen exposure. The study profiled the T cell repertoires of hundreds of subjects by immunosequencing and related them to cytomegalovirus serostatus. Besides the first cohort of hundreds of subjects, a separate validation cohort made up of 120 different subjects was used. High-throughput TCR immunosequencing, statistical association of individual TCRs with disease status, and machine learning were combined to predict cytomegalovirus infection status. In a later analysis, previously published TCR beta repertoires from 600 to 850 donors were re-analyzed and high-resolution HLA genotyping was added so that TCR occurrence patterns could be studied. The later analysis used no new phenotypic data to find candidate immune exposures, relying instead on TCR beta sequences and their occurrence across donors. An earlier analysis of fewer than 750 of the donors used high-throughput TCR beta sequencing to judge whether each TCR beta V gene segment behaved as functional or pseudogenic. Donor age, sex, ethnicity and CMV serostatus were compiled alongside the repertoire data. A later genetic analysis took genome-wide SNP genotypes for about 55% of the roughly 700 donors and used that subset as a discovery cohort. Every repertoire in the discovery cohort had been generated on one and the same sequencing platform. Both class I and class II loci were covered by HLA typing, at four-digit resolution. Typing coverage varied by locus: about 620-630 donors for A, B, C, DRB1 and DQB1; 500 to 550 for DQA1; around 610 for DPA1; under 490 for DPB1. Four or five DR-DQ haplotypes were handled as single units for association and clustering because linkage in the cohort was strong. Across around 400 genotyped donors of the cohort, an average of about 200,000 unique TCR beta nucleotide sequences per donor were sequenced, and 15% to 20% of those sequences were non-productive.

Of note for this clone: Its antigen remains unidentified. No clone much larger than this one lies a single base away; base qualities are absent.

The CDR3, from cysteine to phenylalanine, totals 14 residues. Only the CDR3 region is kept as DNA, spanning 42 bases read in frame from base 1. The V and J ends are trimmed by 8 bases and 0 bases, leaving 13 bases between them. CDR1 and CDR2 (MNHNS, SASEGT) derive from the germline V gene. In total, around 600 healthy bone marrow donors made up the cohort. All cohort members were sampled while nominally healthy, although unrecorded immune exposures were likely present. The donor was CMV seronegative and was included in the group of a few hundred seronegative cohort members. A peripheral blood sample was collected from each donor, and TCR beta sequencing was performed on peripheral blood mononuclear cells. The Qiagen DNeasy Blood Extraction Kit was used to extract genomic DNA from the blood cell samples. Broader findings and caveats from the paper: According to a later analysis, most CMV-associated TCR beta chains appeared to be HLA-restricted, and the HLA associations seemed to be driven largely by CMV exposure. Most TCR sequences were seen in very few donors, while some public TCRs were found in many individuals. In an earlier analysis of fewer than 700 of the donors, most TCR beta V segments appeared in productive rearrangements about 90% or about 30% of the time, broadly matching IMGT annotations. Sequencing depth was assumed to be roughly uniform across donors in the presence/absence analyses, though that assumption may not hold. A cluster of highly shared sequence variants was judged likely to represent a technical artifact of the sequencing pipeline. Cytomegalovirus status was reported to be diagnosed by the classifier with high specificity and sensitivity in both the original and validation cohorts. Strong co-occurrence of HLA alleles, especially DR and DQ, made assigning TCR associations to individual alleles difficult. A few of the identified cytomegalovirus-associated TCR beta chains were confirmed in vitro to be specific for cytomegalovirus antigens. A later analysis found that TCR association rates varied across HLA loci, with DRB1 alleles showing the most associated TCRs and HLA-C alleles the fewest. V-gene and J-gene trimming of TCR beta chains was associated with a missense DCLRE1C variant in a later genetic analysis, and the association was replicated in an independent cohort. Some 16 rarely observed V segments, including chromosome 9 orphons, were excluded from the earlier analysis of almost 600 of the donors because counts were too low. The 87-base-pair reads could not distinguish some IMGT-functional V segments, including TRBV6-2 and TRBV6-3, so those segments were excluded. At a false discovery rate of 0.05, a later analysis linked around 15,000 TCR beta sequences to specific HLA alleles. Linkage disequilibrium might explain the correlated functional status among segregating V segments, but an unknown experimental factor could not be ruled out. Only TCR beta chains were sequenced in this cohort, and the absence of alpha or paired-chain data limited detectable features. In a later analysis, HLA-associated TCR beta chains showed more clonal expansion and lower generation probabilities than non-associated chains that were equally common. According to the authors, the approach could potentially be generalized to other disease states and immunological phenotypes. Several of the top co-occurrence clusters appeared to be linked to parvovirus B19, influenza, CMV and Epstein-Barr virus, according to a later analysis. Immune exposure information for the cohort was limited to CMV serostatus. The study gave a list of 150 to 200 TCR beta chains associated with cytomegalovirus. A later genetic analysis reported fewer N-insertions in productive TCRs among donors in an Asian-associated ancestry cluster than the roughly 690-donor mean. A further reported finding was that TCR beta sequences accurately predicted the HLA-A and HLA-B alleles for most subjects in the first cohort. Because some donors lacked HLA typing at each locus, the association tests relied only on the typed subset.

The library was generated by the immunoSEQ multiplex PCR assay. For the multiplex PCR, a mixture combining 60 forward primers for TCR Vbeta segments and 13 reverse primers for TCR Jbeta segments was used. The CDR3 region of rearranged TCR beta genes was amplified from genomic DNA with a multiplex PCR assay. On the Illumina HiSeq System, the amplified TCR beta libraries were sequenced as 87-base-pair reads. On the study's bioinformatics: A later analysis tallied around 82 million unique TCR beta chains across the approximately 670 repertoires, and about 12 million of those chains were shared by two or more donors. Raw reads were error-corrected and collapsed into unique sequences by a nearest-neighbor algorithm in which closely related sequences were merged to remove PCR and sequencing errors. CDR3 sequences were aligned to IMGT reference sequences to assign V, D and J gene segments. For a sequence to be retained, a match of at least six nucleotides was required to both a V gene segment and a J gene segment. Rearrangements were classified as productive when the CDR3 lacked stop codons and remained in frame with V and J, and all other rearrangements were classified as non-productive. CDR3 was defined according to IMGT convention as the region running from the second conserved V-encoded cysteine to the conserved J-encoded phenylalanine. The earlier analysis of about 500 of the donors excluded sequences that lacked an unambiguous match to a single V gene segment. In an earlier analysis of 587 of the donors, V segments were called functional above 56.7% productive rearrangements and were called segregating when the between-donor standard deviation exceeded 5%. A statistical classification framework was built to diagnose cytomegalovirus status from the catalog of TCR beta chain sequences. In a later analysis, V and J genes were assigned by comparing TCR nucleotide sequences against IMGT/GENE-DB human TR gene sequences. In a later analysis, CDR3 sequences and most-parsimonious VDJ recombination scenarios were assigned using the TCRdist pipeline. In a later analysis, every TCR beta chain was defined by the combination of its CDR3 amino acid sequence and its V-gene family, and reads without a unique V-gene family were dropped. As a way to deal with suspected cross-contamination and a sequencing artifact, a later analysis dropped more than 500 nucleotide sequences that were highly shared and had low generation probability. In a later analysis, a clonal expansion index was calculated for each public chain from normalized within-repertoire ranks of inferred template counts. In a later analysis, generation probabilities were computed with a VDJ recombination model fitted to out-of-frame rearrangements, and the resulting probabilities were checked against IGoR. Hypergeometric tests were used in a later analysis to score TCR-TCR, TCR-HLA and TCR-CMV co-occurrence, with a repertoire-size bias correction applied to the TCR pairs. A later analysis estimated false discovery rates by permuting HLA or CMV assignments 20 times. In a later analysis, co-occurring TCRs were grouped with DBSCAN, and TCRdist sequence similarity was added when clustering was performed within HLA-allele-positive subsets. Repertoires with fewer than 30,000 or more than 120,000 public chains, plus five repertoires with anomalous nucleotide sharing, were excluded from co-occurrence clustering. TCRdb limited this immuneACCESS table to in-frame rearrangements with V and J called. A share of clones is missing; checked studies link under half to unresolved V genes, and the rest is unexplained. V and J calls and clone size come straight from that table; D and trimming were deduced from the DNA. The sample table contains about 240,000 clones; only one count was recorded for about 88% of them. The ten largest clones represent 0.24% of the sample.

The rearrangement joined TRBV6-1 to TRBJ1-2, with the identity of the D gene unclear. Sequenced material: PBMCs. This receptor was taken from a girl aged 2 to 9 in good health and CMV-seronegative. The CDR3 corresponds to CASQTGSANYGYTF. The DNA reads TGTGCCAGCCAGACCGGGTCAGCTAACTATGGCTACACCTTC.